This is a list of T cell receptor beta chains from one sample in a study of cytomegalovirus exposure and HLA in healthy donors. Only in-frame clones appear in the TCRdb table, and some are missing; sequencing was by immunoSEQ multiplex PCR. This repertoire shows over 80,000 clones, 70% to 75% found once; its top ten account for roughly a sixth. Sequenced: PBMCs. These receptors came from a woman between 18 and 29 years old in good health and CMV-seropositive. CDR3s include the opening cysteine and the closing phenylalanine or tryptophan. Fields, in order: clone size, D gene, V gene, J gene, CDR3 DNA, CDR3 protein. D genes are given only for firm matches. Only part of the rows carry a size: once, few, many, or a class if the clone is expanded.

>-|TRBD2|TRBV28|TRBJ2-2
TGTGCCAGCAGGGGACTAGCGGGAGCGGTCGGGGAGCTGTTTTTT
CASRGLAGAVGELFF
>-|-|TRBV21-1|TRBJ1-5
TGTGCCAGCAGCAAAAACGGGCCAGGGCTTCAGCCCCAGCATTTT
CASSKNGPGLQPQHF
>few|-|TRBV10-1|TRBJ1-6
TGCGCCAGCAGTAGAGGGAGCTCACCCCTCCACTTT
CASSRGSSPLHF
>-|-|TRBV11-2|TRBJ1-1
TGTGCCAGCAGCTTAGGGGCAAGAGGATTGGGGCTGTCCACTGAAGCTTTCTTT
CASSLGARGLGLSTEAFF
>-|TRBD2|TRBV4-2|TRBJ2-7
TGTGCCAGCAGCCAAACTAGCGGGAGGGTCTCCTACGAGCAGTACTTC
CASSQTSGRVSYEQYF
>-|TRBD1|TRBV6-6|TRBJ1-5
TGTGCCAGCAGGCAGGACAGGGCTCCTCAGCCCCAGCATTTT
CASRQDRAPQPQHF
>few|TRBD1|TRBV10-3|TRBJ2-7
TGTGCCATCAGTGAACCAGCCGACAGGGCATCCTACGAGCAGTACTTC
CAISEPADRASYEQYF
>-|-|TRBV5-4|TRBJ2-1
TGTGCCAGCAGCTTGGTAGTGGGGAGGCTATCCGACAATGAGCAGTTCTTC
CASSLVVGRLSDNEQFF
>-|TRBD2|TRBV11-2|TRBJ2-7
TGTGCCAGCAGAAGGACGGGAGGGGCCTACGAGCAGTACTTC
CASRRTGGAYEQYF
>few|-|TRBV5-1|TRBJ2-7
TGCGCCAGCAGCTTGTCGGTTTCTGGCGAGCAGTACTTC
CASSLSVSGEQYF
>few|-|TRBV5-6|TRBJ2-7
TGTGCCAGCAGCCGGAGGTACGAGCAGTACTTC
CASSRRYEQYF
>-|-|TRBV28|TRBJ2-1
TGTGCCAGCAGTATAACAGGGCTTACCTACAATGAGCAGTTCTTC
CASSITGLTYNEQFF
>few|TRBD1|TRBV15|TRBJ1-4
TGTGCCACCAGCAGAGACCATGGGCAGGGGGGAAATGAAAAACTGTTTTTT
CATSRDHGQGGNEKLFF
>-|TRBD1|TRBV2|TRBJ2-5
TGTGCCAGCCTCCGTGGACAGGCTCAAGAGACCCAGTACTTC
CASLRGQAQETQYF
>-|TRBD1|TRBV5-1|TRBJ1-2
TGCGCCAGCAGCCCGGACAGGTCCTATGGCTACACCTTC
CASSPDRSYGYTF
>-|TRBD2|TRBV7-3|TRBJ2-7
TGTGCCAGCAGCCTAGCGGGGGGCTCCTCCTACGAGCAGTACTTC
CASSLAGGSSYEQYF
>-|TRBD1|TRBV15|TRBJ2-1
TGTGCCACCAGCAGAGATCGGGACAGGGCGGAGCAGTTCTTC
CATSRDRDRAEQFF
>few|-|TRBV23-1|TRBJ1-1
TGCGCCAGCAGTCAATCGGGAGGGGCGGGGACTGAAGCTTTCTTT
CASSQSGGAGTEAFF
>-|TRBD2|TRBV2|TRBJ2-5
TGTGCCAGCAGTTTCGGGACTAGCGGGGAGGCCCCCCAAGAGACCCAGTACTTC
CASSFGTSGEAPQETQYF
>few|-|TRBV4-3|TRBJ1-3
TGCGCCAGCAGCCAAGTGCAGACTGGAAACACCATATATTTT
CASSQVQTGNTIYF
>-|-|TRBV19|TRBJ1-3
TGTGCCAGTAGTGCCACCCCTATCTTCCTGGAGAACACCATATATTTT
CASSATPIFLENTIYF
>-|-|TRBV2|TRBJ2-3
TGTGCCAGCAAGAGTGCCTTCGGTTACACAGATACGCAGTATTTT
CASKSAFGYTDTQYF
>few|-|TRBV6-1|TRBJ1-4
TGTGCCAGCAGTGAAGGTGGGGCGTGGGGACTGTTTTTT
CASSEGGAWGLFF
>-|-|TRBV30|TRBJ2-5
TGTGCCTGGAGTTACAGGGCGGCAGAGACCCAGTACTTC
CAWSYRAAETQYF
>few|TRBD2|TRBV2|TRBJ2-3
TGTGCCAGCAGTCTTTTGACTAGCGGGCTGCCAGATACGCAGTATTTT
CASSLLTSGLPDTQYF
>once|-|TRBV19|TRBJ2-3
TGTGCCAGTAGTATATCTTCTAGCACAGATACGCAGTATTTT
CASSISSSTDTQYF
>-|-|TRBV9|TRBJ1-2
TGTGCCAGCAGCGTAGCACAGGGTGGGGTTGGCTACACCTTC
CASSVAQGGVGYTF
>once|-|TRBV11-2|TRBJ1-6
TGTGCCAGCAGCCCTAAGGAGGGAAGCTATAATTCCCCCCTCCACTTT
CASSPKEGSYNSPLHF
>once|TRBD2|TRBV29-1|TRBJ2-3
TGCAGCATTAGGACTAGCGGGAGTTGGGCAGATACGCAGTATTTT
CSIRTSGSWADTQYF
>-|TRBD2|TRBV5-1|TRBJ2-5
TGCGCCAGCAGCTGGGCCCGACTAGCGGGGTACCAAGAGACCCAGTACTTC
CASSWARLAGYQETQYF
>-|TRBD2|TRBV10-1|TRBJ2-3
TGCGCCAGCGGGGCGGGGGGTCGGGGGATAGCAGATACGCAGTATTTT
CASGAGGRGIADTQYF